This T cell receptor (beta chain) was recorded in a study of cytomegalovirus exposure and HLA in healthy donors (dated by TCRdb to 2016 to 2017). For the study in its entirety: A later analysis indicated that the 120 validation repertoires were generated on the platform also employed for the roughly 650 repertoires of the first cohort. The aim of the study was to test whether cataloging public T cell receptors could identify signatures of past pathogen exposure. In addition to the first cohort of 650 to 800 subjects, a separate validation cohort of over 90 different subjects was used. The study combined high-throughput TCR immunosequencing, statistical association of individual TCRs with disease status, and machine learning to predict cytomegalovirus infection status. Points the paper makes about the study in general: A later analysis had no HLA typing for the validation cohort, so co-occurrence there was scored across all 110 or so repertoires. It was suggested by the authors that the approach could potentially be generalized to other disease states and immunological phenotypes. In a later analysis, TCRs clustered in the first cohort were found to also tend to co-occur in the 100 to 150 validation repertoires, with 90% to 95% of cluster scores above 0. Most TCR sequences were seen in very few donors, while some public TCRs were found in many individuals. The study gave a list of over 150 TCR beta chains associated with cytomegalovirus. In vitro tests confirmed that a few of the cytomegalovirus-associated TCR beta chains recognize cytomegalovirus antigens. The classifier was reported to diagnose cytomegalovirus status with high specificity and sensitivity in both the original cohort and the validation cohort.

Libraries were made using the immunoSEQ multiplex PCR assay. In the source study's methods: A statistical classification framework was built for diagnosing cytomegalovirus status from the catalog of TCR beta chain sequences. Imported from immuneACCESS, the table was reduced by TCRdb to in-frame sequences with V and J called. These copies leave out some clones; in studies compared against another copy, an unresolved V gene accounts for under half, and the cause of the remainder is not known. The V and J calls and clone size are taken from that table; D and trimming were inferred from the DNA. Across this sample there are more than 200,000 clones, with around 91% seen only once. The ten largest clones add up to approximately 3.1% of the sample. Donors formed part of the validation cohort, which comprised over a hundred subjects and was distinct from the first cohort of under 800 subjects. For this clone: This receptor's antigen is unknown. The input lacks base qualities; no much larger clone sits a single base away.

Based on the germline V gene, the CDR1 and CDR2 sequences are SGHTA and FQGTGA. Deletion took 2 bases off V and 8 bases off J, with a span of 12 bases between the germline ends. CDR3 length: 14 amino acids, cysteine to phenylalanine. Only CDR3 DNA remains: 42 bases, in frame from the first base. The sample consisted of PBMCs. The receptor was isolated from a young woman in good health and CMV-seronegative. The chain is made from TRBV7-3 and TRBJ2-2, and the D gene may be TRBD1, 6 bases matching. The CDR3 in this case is CASSLGQMGGELFF. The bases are TGTGCCAGCAGCTTAGGACAGATGGGAGGGGAGCTGTTTTTT.